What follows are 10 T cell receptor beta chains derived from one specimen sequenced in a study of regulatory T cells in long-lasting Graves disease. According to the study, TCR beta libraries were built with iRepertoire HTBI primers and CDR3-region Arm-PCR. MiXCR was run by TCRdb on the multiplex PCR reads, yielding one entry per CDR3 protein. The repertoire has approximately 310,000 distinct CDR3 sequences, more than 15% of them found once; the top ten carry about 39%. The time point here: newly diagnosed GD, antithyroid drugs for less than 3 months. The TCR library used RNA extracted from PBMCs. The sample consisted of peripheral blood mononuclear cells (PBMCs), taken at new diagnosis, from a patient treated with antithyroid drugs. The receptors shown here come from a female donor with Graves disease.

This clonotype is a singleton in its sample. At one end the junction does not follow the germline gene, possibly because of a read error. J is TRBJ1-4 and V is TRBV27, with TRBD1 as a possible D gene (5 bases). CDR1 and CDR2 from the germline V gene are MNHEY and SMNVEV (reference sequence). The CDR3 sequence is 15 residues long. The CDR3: CASSWRGATNGKLFF. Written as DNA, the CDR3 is TGTGCCAGCAGTTGGAGAGGGGCAACTAATGGAAAACTGTTTTTT.

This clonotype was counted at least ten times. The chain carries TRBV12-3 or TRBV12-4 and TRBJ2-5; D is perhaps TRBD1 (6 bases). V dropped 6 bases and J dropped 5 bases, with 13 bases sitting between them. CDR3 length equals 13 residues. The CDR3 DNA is TGTGCCAGCAGCTTACAGGGTCTTGAGACCCAGTACTTC. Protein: CASSLQGLETQYF.

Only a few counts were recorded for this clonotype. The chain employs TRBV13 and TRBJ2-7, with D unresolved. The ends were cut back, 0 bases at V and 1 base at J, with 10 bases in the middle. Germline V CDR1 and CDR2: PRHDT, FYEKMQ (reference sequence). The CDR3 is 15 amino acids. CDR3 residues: CASSLGTVLSYEQYF. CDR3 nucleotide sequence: TGTGCCAGCAGCTTAGGTACAGTATTATCCTACGAGCAGTACTTC.

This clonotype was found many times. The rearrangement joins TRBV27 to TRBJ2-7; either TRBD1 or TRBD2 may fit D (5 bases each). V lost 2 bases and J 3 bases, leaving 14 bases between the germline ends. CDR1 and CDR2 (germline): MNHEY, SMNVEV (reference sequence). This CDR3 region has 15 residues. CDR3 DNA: TGTGCCAGCAGTTTAAGAGGGGAGTGGAGCTACGAGCAGTACTTC. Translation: CASSLRGEWSYEQYF.

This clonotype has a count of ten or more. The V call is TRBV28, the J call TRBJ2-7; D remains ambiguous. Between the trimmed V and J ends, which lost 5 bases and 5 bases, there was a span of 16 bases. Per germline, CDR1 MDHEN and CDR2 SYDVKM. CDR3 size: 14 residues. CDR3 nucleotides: TGTGCCAGCAGTCCACTCCCCCCCCGGGACGAGCAGTACTTC. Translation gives CASSPLPPRDEQYF.

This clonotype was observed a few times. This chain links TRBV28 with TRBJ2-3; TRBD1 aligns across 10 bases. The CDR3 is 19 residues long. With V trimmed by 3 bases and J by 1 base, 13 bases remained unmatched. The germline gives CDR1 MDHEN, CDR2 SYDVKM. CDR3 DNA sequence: TGTGCCAGCAGTTTTTTACGGGACAGGGGCTCAAACGGCACAGATACGCAGTATTTT. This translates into CASSFLRDRGSNGTDTQYF.

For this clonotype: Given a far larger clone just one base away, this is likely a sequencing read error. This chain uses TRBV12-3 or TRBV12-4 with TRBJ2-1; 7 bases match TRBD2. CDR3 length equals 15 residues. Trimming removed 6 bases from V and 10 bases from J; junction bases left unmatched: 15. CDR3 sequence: CASSSLAGDRYEQFF. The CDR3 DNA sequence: TGTGCCAGCAGCTCTCTCGCGGGAGATCGCTACGAGCAGTTCTTC.

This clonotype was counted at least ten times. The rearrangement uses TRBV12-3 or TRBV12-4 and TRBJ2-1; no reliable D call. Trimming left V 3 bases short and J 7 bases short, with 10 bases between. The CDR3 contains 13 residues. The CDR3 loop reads CASSLSLYNEQFF. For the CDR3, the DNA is TGTGCCAGCAGTTTGAGCCTCTATAATGAGCAGTTCTTC.

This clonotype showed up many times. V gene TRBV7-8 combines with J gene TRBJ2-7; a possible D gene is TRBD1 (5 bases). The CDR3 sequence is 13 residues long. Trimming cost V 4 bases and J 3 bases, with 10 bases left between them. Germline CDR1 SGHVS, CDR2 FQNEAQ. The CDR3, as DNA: TGTGCCAGCAGCTGGGGCCTTGTCTACGAGCAGTACTTC. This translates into CASSWGLVYEQYF.

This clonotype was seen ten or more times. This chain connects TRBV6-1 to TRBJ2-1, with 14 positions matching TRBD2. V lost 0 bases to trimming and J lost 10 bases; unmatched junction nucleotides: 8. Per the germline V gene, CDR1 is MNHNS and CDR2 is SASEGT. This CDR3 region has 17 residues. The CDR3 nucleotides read TGTGCCAGCAGTGAAGCCTCGGTGGGACTAGCGGGAGAGGAGCAGTTCTTC. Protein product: CASSEASVGLAGEEQFF.